These 21 T cell receptor beta chains share one sample of origin, sequenced in a study of T cells in Graves' hyperthyroidism and ophthalmopathy. From RNA transcripts, TCR beta CDR3 regions were amplified. Initially, a first-round RT-PCR of the TCR CDR3 employed the HTBI primer set. TCRdb fed the multiplex PCR reads into MiXCR, producing one record per CDR3 protein. The sample lists under 500,000 distinct CDR3 sequences, over 11% seen once, with 25% to 30% in the top ten. The sample was blood. The source of these receptors is a man between 50 and 59 years old with Graves' ophthalmopathy.

This clonotype was observed at least ten times. The gene calls are TRBV5-1 and TRBJ2-3; no definite D call. Germline loops: CDR1 SGHRS, CDR2 YFSETQ. The ends were cut back, 0 bases at V and 2 bases at J, with 4 bases in the middle. This CDR3 region has 13 residues. The CDR3, as DNA: TGCGCCAGCAGCTTGGCCCCCACAGATACGCAGTATTTT. This translates into CASSLAPTDTQYF.

This clonotype was seen many times. The CDR3 DNA reads TGCAGTGCTAGTGGCCCGGGGCTGGGAACTGAGCAGTTCTTC. This codes for CSASGPGLGTEQFF. The chain recombines TRBV20-1 with TRBJ2-1; D is tentatively TRBD1 or TRBD2 (5 bases each). Trimming took 3 bases from V and 9 from J, leaving 18 bases between them. CDR3 size: 14 residues. Germline V gene lookup returns CDR1 DFQATT and CDR2 SNEGSKA (reference sequence).

A few counts support this clonotype. The CDR3 spells CASSRIQGSLGGELFF. In DNA, the CDR3 is TGCGCCAGCAGCCGAATACAGGGGTCTCTCGGCGGGGAGCTGTTTTTT. This chain uses TRBV4-1 with TRBJ2-2; TRBD1 matches at 7 bases. The CDR3 is made up of 16 amino acids. Trimming at V came to 4 bases and at J to 7 bases, leaving 12 bases not matched to a gene. From germline, CDR1 is MGHRA and CDR2 YSYEKL.

The sample holds many counts of this clonotype. Here the CDR3 reads CAWGGRNEQYF. The DNA for the CDR3 is TGTGCCTGGGGGGGGAGGAACGAGCAGTACTTC. The chain employs TRBV30 and TRBJ2-7, with D perhaps matching TRBD2 (6 bases). V was trimmed by 5 bases and J by 5 bases, leaving 10 bases between them. This CDR3 has 11 residues. Germline V gene sequence: CDR1 GTSNPN, CDR2 SVGIG (reference sequence).

V is TRBV12-3 or TRBV12-4 and J is TRBJ2-3; possibly TRBD1 for D (5 bases). TRBJ1-5 matches the DNA end more closely, so the J call is doubtful. The CDR3 is 17 residues long. CDR3 nucleotides: TGTGCCAGCAGTTACCCGGGACTAGCGGGAGTGGGGGATACGCAGCATTTT. Protein: CASSYPGLAGVGDTQHF.

This rearrangement joins TRBV7-8 to TRBJ1-1, with D possibly matching TRBD1 (6 bases). This CDR3 is 15 amino acids long. CDR1 SGHVS and CDR2 FQNEAQ come from the germline V gene. V was clipped by 5 bases and J by 1 base, with 14 bases between them. CDR3 sequence: CASSEAGTSNTEAFF. CDR3 bases: TGTGCCAGCAGCGAAGCCGGGACATCGAACACTGAAGCTTTCTTT.

In regard to this clonotype: A read error is possible here, since a much larger clone lies one base away. The rearrangement uses TRBV7-9 and TRBJ2-1, with 13 nucleotides matching TRBD2. The germline CDR1 and CDR2 sequences are SEHNR and FQNEAQ (reference sequence). The CDR3 loop spans 15 amino acids. The trim removed 5 bases at V and 9 bases at J, leaving 7 bases unmatched. For the CDR3, the DNA is TGTGCCAGCAGCAAGAGGACTAGCGGGAGTCGTGAGCAGTTCTTC. This sequence encodes CASSKRTSGSREQFF. Based on the CDR3 plus reference TRBV7-9 and TRBJ2-1, the full variable domain is DTGVSQNPRHKITKRGQNVTFRCDPISEHNRLYWYRQTLGQGPEFLTYFQNEAQLEKSRLLSDRFSAERPKGSFSTLEIQRTEQGDSAMYLCASSKRTSGSREQFFGPGTRLTVL.

About this clonotype: A read error may explain this, as a much larger clone is one base away. The V gene is TRBV28, the J gene TRBJ2-7, with 8 bases fitting TRBD2. The V gene end was trimmed by 2 bases and the J gene end by 7 bases; junction bases not matched to a gene: 10. Germline V lookup: CDR1 MDHEN, CDR2 SYDVKM. The CDR3 is made up of 15 amino acids. CDR3 amino acids: CASSLGPAGVREQYF. In DNA form, the CDR3 reads TGTGCCAGCAGTTTAGGCCCAGCGGGAGTGAGGGAGCAGTACTTC. Supplemented by reference TRBV28 and TRBJ2-7, the full variable domain reads DVKVTQSSRYLVKRTGEKVFLECVQDMDHENMFWYRQDPGLGLRLIYFSYDVKMKEKGDIPEGYSVSREKKERFSLILESASTNQTSMYLCASSLGPAGVREQYFGPGTRLTVT.

This clonotype was seen ten or more times. The rearrangement joins TRBV20-1 to TRBJ2-7; D is tentatively TRBD1 or TRBD2 (5 bases each). Germline V CDR1 and CDR2: DFQATT, SNEGSKA (reference sequence). The CDR3 covers 17 residues. Deletions cut 6 bases from V and 2 bases from J, with 26 bases between. The CDR3 spells CSAEPGRMMGPPYEQYF. CDR3 DNA: TGCAGTGCGGAACCGGGACGAATGATGGGGCCCCCCTACGAGCAGTACTTC.

This clonotype was seen at least ten times. V and J are TRBV10-3 and TRBJ1-5; the D is unclear. The CDR3 runs 13 residues. The V end was cut by 5 bases, the J end by 4 bases, with 9 bases between. In germline, CDR1 is ENHRY, CDR2 SYGVKD. In nucleotides, the CDR3 is TGTGCCATCAGTCCGGACGGAAATCAGCCCCAGCATTTT. It is translated as CAISPDGNQPQHF.

In its sample, this clonotype was seen many times. This sequence joins TRBV20-1 and TRBJ2-7; TRBD2 matches 12 bases. The CDR3 runs 15 residues. Germline V gene data show CDR1 as DFQATT and CDR2 as SNEGSKA (reference sequence). The V and J ends lost 4 bases and 3 bases, in that order; junction bases with no gene match: 7. The CDR3 nucleotides read TGCAGTGCTAAAGGAACTAGCGGGAGGCTCTACGAGCAGTACTTC. Residues: CSAKGTSGRLYEQYF.

This clonotype appeared a few times. This chain uses TRBV6-1 with TRBJ1-6; tentatively, D is TRBD1 (5 bases). Per germline, CDR1 MNHNS and CDR2 SASEGT. Deletions cut 1 base from V and 8 bases from J, with 9 bases between. The CDR3 spans 14 residues. As DNA, the CDR3 is TGTGCCAGCAGTGAAGGGGTCAGGGATTCACCCCTCCACTTT. Protein sequence: CASSEGVRDSPLHF.

The table lists this clonotype with many counts. The V call is TRBV7-9, the J call TRBJ1-5; 7 nucleotides align to TRBD1. The V segment lost 2 bases and the J segment 3 bases; nucleotides outside the gene matches: 4. Looked up from germline, CDR1 is SEHNR and CDR2 is FQNEAQ (reference sequence). The CDR3 loop spans 15 amino acids. The CDR3 protein is CASSLSTGNNQPQHF. The CDR3 DNA reads as TGTGCCAGCAGCTTATCGACAGGGAACAATCAGCCCCAGCATTTT.

This clonotype turned up a few times. The gene calls are TRBV24-1 and TRBJ2-1, with 7 bases lining up with TRBD1. Germline CDR1 KGHDR, CDR2 SFDVKD. Trimming removed 3 bases from V and 0 bases from J; junction bases left unmatched: 7. The CDR3 consists of 17 residues. In nucleotides, the CDR3 is TGTGCCACCAGTGATGCCGCTGGGACAGACTCCTACAATGAGCAGTTCTTC. Its protein product is CATSDAAGTDSYNEQFF.

This chain links TRBV7-9 with TRBJ2-3; 10 positions agree with TRBD2. Losses at the gene ends were 1 base for V and 5 bases for J; bases not matched to a gene: 6. Germline V lookup: CDR1 SEHNR, CDR2 FQNEAQ (reference sequence). The CDR3 is 16 residues long. CDR3 sequence: CASSLGLAGDRDTQYF. The CDR3, as DNA: TGTGCCAGCAGCTTAGGGCTAGCGGGAGACAGAGATACGCAGTATTTT.

This clonotype was seen ten or more times. This chain connects TRBV9 to TRBJ2-3, with 8 bases fitting TRBD2. J was trimmed by 2 bases and V by 6 bases; bases with no gene match: 5. The CDR3 extends over 14 amino acids. Germline V gives CDR1 SGDLS, CDR2 YYNGEE. CDR3: CASMSGGHTDTQYF. The DNA of the CDR3 is TGTGCCAGCATGTCGGGAGGGCACACAGATACGCAGTATTTT.

Concerning this clonotype itself: A clone one base away is much larger, so this may be a read error. This rearrangement joins TRBV29-1 to TRBJ2-4, with 9 bases matching TRBD1. This CDR3 spans 13 amino acids. The V gene's germline CDR1 is SQVTM and CDR2 ANQGSEA. The CDR3 DNA follows: TGCAGCGTTGAGGTAGACAGGGGGAACACTCAGTACTTC. Translating it yields CSVEVDRGNTQYF.

The V call is TRBV24-1, the J call TRBJ2-6; no firm D call. The V end was cut by 3 bases, the J end by 5 bases, with 10 bases between. Germline values: CDR1 KGHDR, CDR2 SFDVKD. The CDR3 runs 15 residues. CDR3 residues: CATSDPEWRANVLTF. For the CDR3, the DNA is TGTGCCACCAGTGATCCAGAATGGCGGGCCAACGTCCTGACTTTC.

This clonotype was seen a few times. The chain couples TRBV7-9 to TRBJ2-1; no firm D call. This CDR3 has 13 residues. V was pared by 3 bases and J by 5 bases, with 8 bases between. The germline CDR1 and CDR2 sequences are SEHNR and FQNEAQ (reference sequence). This CDR3 reads CASSFRWDNEQFF. The DNA of the CDR3 is TGTGCCAGCAGCTTTCGCTGGGACAATGAGCAGTTCTTC.

This clonotype was recorded at least ten times. The chain has TRBV10-3 and TRBJ1-1; 8 bases match TRBD1. V lost 10 bases and J lost 1; bases outside the gene matches: 11. Germline CDR1 is ENHRY and CDR2 is SYGVKD. There are 15 residues in the CDR3. The DNA for the CDR3 is TGTGCCACAGGCGACAGGGGCGATGGGAACACTGAAGCTTTCTTT. Translation: CATGDRGDGNTEAFF.

This clonotype was observed a few times. The CDR3 nucleotides are TGTGCCAGCAGCCAGCTGATCGCTAATGAAAAACTGTTTTTT. The encoded protein is CASSQLIANEKLFF. This sequence joins TRBV14 and TRBJ1-4; D not certain. The V end lost 3 bases, the J end lost 3 bases, and 8 bases lay between the germline ends. CDR1 and CDR2 from the germline V gene are SGHDN and FVKESK. The CDR3 sequence is 14 residues long.